This TCR beta chain was recorded in a study of blood T cell repertoires in COVID-19. The repertoire was sequenced with immunoSEQ multiplex PCR; TCRdb's copy has only in-frame clones and lacks some. This sample yields 100,000 to 150,000 clones, of which around 85% are seen a single time; approximately 18% belongs to the top ten. This clonotype was obtained from a man aged 25-40 years with COVID-19, enrolled during active disease. Sequencing used peripheral blood.

The CDR3 DNA is TGCAGCGTTTTGGAGGGAGGGGATACGCAGTATTTT. Translated, it gives CSVLEGGDTQYF. The chain has TRBV29-1 and TRBJ2-3, with 7 nucleotides matching TRBD2. With V trimmed by 5 bases and J by 6 bases, 5 bases remained unmatched. The germline V gene has CDR1 SQVTM and CDR2 ANQGSEA. The CDR3 covers 12 residues.